Shown below are 3 T cell receptor beta chains from a single sample sequenced in a study of patients and donors after allogeneic stem cell transplantation (TCRdb year 2020). Library construction relied on RT-PCR. Instrument used: NextSeq 550. TCRdb reprocessed the public reads (quality trimming at Q25 with fastp, clone calling with MiXCR) and kept in-frame beta chains. Rows with a matching CDR3 protein are joined into one entry that keeps the most common DNA and genes. The sample table contains about 410,000 distinct CDR3 sequences; only one count was recorded for 16% of them. The top ten hold less than 9.5% of the sample. The sample comprised blood, either unsorted or a sorted T cell fraction (not recorded which). All receptors come from a human donor who was either an allogeneic HSCT recipient or a stem cell or donor lymphocyte infusion donor (not recorded which). It is not recorded whose cells these are; they may come from a transplant donor.

The chain couples TRBV25-1 to TRBJ2-5, with a tentative D call TRBD1 (6 bases). Germline loops: CDR1 MGHDK, CDR2 SYGVNS. V lost 9 bases, J lost 2 bases, and 22 bases lay in between. The CDR3 extends over 16 amino acids. The DNA for the CDR3 is TGTGCCAGTCAGCCTAATGGGGGCCCGCGGCAAGAGACCCAGTACTTC. Its protein is CASQPNGGPRQETQYF.

This clonotype was detected a few times. This sequence joins TRBV28 and TRBJ2-1; tentatively, D is TRBD1 (6 bases). The CDR3 consists of 17 residues. V was clipped by 3 bases and J by 10 bases, with 25 bases between them. Germline CDR1 reads MDHEN; CDR2 reads SYDVKM. CDR3 nucleotides: TGTGCCAGCAGTTTCGACTACAGGGCGGGTCCGGGCCTAGAGCAGTTCTTC. Amino acids: CASSFDYRAGPGLEQFF.

In DNA form, the CDR3 reads TGTGCCAGCAGTTTAAAGGGGGGAATCAATCAGCCCCAGCATTTT. This sequence encodes CASSLKGGINQPQHF. The J gene is TRBJ1-5, the V gene TRBV12-3 or TRBV12-4, with D possibly matching TRBD1 (6 bases). Trimming removed 2 bases from V and 3 bases from J, with 11 bases in between. The CDR3 sequence is 15 residues long.